This TCR beta chain was sequenced for a study of T cell repertoires in cytomegalovirus infection. TCRdb used MiXCR to reprocess the reads, holding one entry per CDR3 protein. Among almost 550,000 distinct CDR3 sequences, 16% were seen once, and the ten largest hold around 25%. Germline lookup yields CDR1 SGHKS and CDR2 YYEKEE (reference sequence). This CDR3 spans 16 amino acids. Trimming left V 0 bases short and J 5 bases short, with 14 bases between. Sequences were obtained from CD8+ T cells from PBMCs. The chain has TRBV5-5 and TRBJ1-4; D perhaps matches TRBD1 (5 bases). The receptor was isolated from a human donor in good health (CMV status not recorded). Some clones in this sample may be carry-over from other donors' samples. CDR3 in DNA: TGTGCCAGCAGCTTGGCCATGGACAAGATCAATGAAAAACTGTTTTTT. This encodes CASSLAMDKINEKLFF. Drawing the rest from reference TRBV5-5 and TRBJ1-4, the complete variable domain is DAGVTQSPTHLIKTRGQQVTLRCSPISGHKSVSWYQQVLGQGPQFIFQYYEKEERGRGNFPDRFSARQFPNYSSELNVNALLLGDSALYLCASSLAMDKINEKLFFGSGTQLSVL.